Sequencing of this TCR beta chain was carried out in a study of T cell changes during pregnancy in multiple sclerosis. Some clones are missing from TCRdb's copy, which holds only in-frame ones; the method was immunoSEQ multiplex PCR. The sample records approximately 44,000 clones, around 92% being singletons. Turning to this clone: This sample also contains other DNA sequences that code for the same CDR3.

The source of this sequence is a female donor in good health, enrolled as a control in a pregnancy study. This specimen was CD4+ T cells from peripheral blood mononuclear cells, taken in the second trimester of pregnancy.

The CDR3 DNA is TGTGCCAGCAGTTACAGGGGCTACGAGCAGTACTTC. Amino acids: CASSYRGYEQYF. The chain joins TRBV27 to TRBJ2-7; TRBD1 matches at 7 bases. J gave up 3 bases and V 4 bases, and 0 bases lay outside the gene matches. This CDR3 is 12 amino acids long. Germline CDR1 reads MNHEY; CDR2 reads SMNVEV (reference sequence).